Listed below are T cell receptor beta chains from one sample, sequenced in a study of OX40 agonist ivuxolimab in advanced cancers. The protocol was immunoSEQ multiplex PCR, while the TCRdb copy is restricted to in-frame clones and leaves out a portion. The sample holds some 50,000 clones, about 81% seen once. Sequenced material: CD4+ or CD8+ T cells sorted from blood, taken in a trial of the OX40 agonist ivuxolimab. These receptors all stem from an adult with an advanced solid tumor such as melanoma, head and neck, liver or kidney cancer. Each CDR3 is given with its conserved first and last residue. A D gene is named only where the DNA matches it firmly. A clone size is listed for some rows: how often the clone was seen (once, few, many), or a class if it is expanded.

v_gene: TRBV7-8
j_gene: TRBJ1-1
d_gene: NA
abundance: few
CDR3aa: CASSPSGLNTEAFF
CDR3nt: TGTGCCAGCAGCCCTAGCGGCTTGAACACTGAAGCTTTCTTT

v_gene: TRBV6-5
j_gene: TRBJ2-7
d_gene: NA
abundance: few
CDR3aa: CASRGRLSSYEQYF
CDR3nt: TGTGCCAGCAGAGGACGACTGAGCTCCTACGAGCAGTACTTC

v_gene: TRBV6-5
j_gene: TRBJ1-3
d_gene: NA
abundance: NA
CDR3aa: CASSGHSGNTIYF
CDR3nt: TGTGCCAGCTCGGGCCACTCTGGAAACACCATATATTTT

v_gene: TRBV7-8
j_gene: TRBJ2-1
d_gene: NA
abundance: NA
CDR3aa: CASTGTYPRNEQFF
CDR3nt: TGTGCCAGCACCGGGACCTACCCTCGGAATGAGCAGTTCTTC

v_gene: TRBV5-4
j_gene: TRBJ2-7
d_gene: NA
abundance: NA
CDR3aa: CASSLLPVEQYF
CDR3nt: TGTGCCAGCAGCTTGTTGCCGGTCGAGCAGTACTTC

v_gene: TRBV5-4
j_gene: TRBJ1-6
d_gene: NA
abundance: medium-sized
CDR3aa: CASSLVGTPIPLHF
CDR3nt: TGTGCCAGCAGCTTGGTGGGGACCCCAATTCCCCTCCACTTT

v_gene: TRBV6-5
j_gene: TRBJ1-2
d_gene: TRBD1
abundance: NA
CDR3aa: CASRFADREYGYTF
CDR3nt: TGTGCCAGCAGGTTCGCCGACAGGGAGTATGGCTACACCTTC

v_gene: TRBV5-1
j_gene: TRBJ2-2
d_gene: NA
abundance: NA
CDR3aa: CASTVAATGELFF
CDR3nt: TGCGCCAGCACCGTAGCGGCCACCGGGGAGCTGTTTTTT

v_gene: TRBV6-1
j_gene: TRBJ1-6
d_gene: NA
abundance: NA
CDR3aa: CASTEGGTGNSPLHF
CDR3nt: TGTGCCAGCACCGAGGGGGGCACGGGGAATTCACCCCTCCACTTT

v_gene: TRBV5-4
j_gene: TRBJ2-7
d_gene: NA
abundance: NA
CDR3aa: CASSLPATEQYF
CDR3nt: TGTGCCAGCAGCTTGCCCGCTACCGAGCAGTACTTC

v_gene: TRBV28
j_gene: TRBJ2-3
d_gene: NA
abundance: few
CDR3aa: CASREGVEDTQYF
CDR3nt: TGTGCCAGCAGAGAAGGGGTCGAAGATACGCAGTATTTT

v_gene: TRBV9
j_gene: TRBJ2-2
d_gene: NA
abundance: NA
CDR3aa: CASSPRGGAWDTGELFF
CDR3nt: TGTGCCAGCAGCCCGAGGGGGGGGGCTTGGGACACCGGGGAGCTGTTTTTT

v_gene: TRBV2
j_gene: TRBJ1-4
d_gene: TRBD1
abundance: NA
CDR3aa: CASAPGTATNEKLFF
CDR3nt: TGTGCCAGCGCGCCGGGGACAGCAACTAATGAAAAACTGTTTTTT

v_gene: TRBV5-8
j_gene: TRBJ1-5
d_gene: TRBD1
abundance: NA
CDR3aa: CASRRTGGQPQHF
CDR3nt: TGTGCCAGCAGGCGGACAGGGGGACAGCCCCAGCATTTT

v_gene: TRBV11-3
j_gene: TRBJ1-2
d_gene: NA
abundance: NA
CDR3aa: CASSLVRSTTNYGYTF
CDR3nt: TGTGCCAGCAGCTTGGTCAGATCTACCACAAACTATGGCTACACCTTC

v_gene: TRBV15
j_gene: TRBJ1-5
d_gene: TRBD1
abundance: NA
CDR3aa: CATSRLTGGRNQPQHF
CDR3nt: TGTGCCACCAGCAGATTAACAGGGGGCCGAAATCAGCCCCAGCATTTT

v_gene: TRBV28
j_gene: TRBJ2-7
d_gene: TRBD1
abundance: NA
CDR3aa: CASRTGGRVEQYF
CDR3nt: TGTGCCAGCAGAACAGGGGGCCGGGTCGAGCAGTACTTC

v_gene: TRBV18
j_gene: TRBJ2-7
d_gene: NA
abundance: NA
CDR3aa: CASSWSSYEQYF
CDR3nt: TGTGCCAGCTCATGGAGCTCCTACGAGCAGTACTTC

v_gene: TRBV6-1
j_gene: TRBJ2-1
d_gene: TRBD2
abundance: NA
CDR3aa: CASNPTSGNYNEQFF
CDR3nt: TGTGCCAGCAACCCGACTAGCGGGAACTACAATGAGCAGTTCTTC

v_gene: TRBV25-1
j_gene: TRBJ1-1
d_gene: TRBD1
abundance: NA
CDR3aa: CASRDRTGGYTEAFF
CDR3nt: TGTGCCAGCAGGGACCGGACAGGGGGCTACACTGAAGCTTTCTTT

v_gene: TRBV11-1
j_gene: TRBJ1-2
d_gene: NA
abundance: NA
CDR3aa: CASSFGLANYGYTF
CDR3nt: TGTGCCAGCAGCTTCGGCCTAGCTAACTATGGCTACACCTTC

v_gene: TRBV5-6
j_gene: TRBJ1-4
d_gene: NA
abundance: NA
CDR3aa: CASSLAGREKLFF
CDR3nt: TGTGCCAGCAGCTTGGCGGGGCGTGAAAAACTGTTTTTT

v_gene: TRBV19
j_gene: TRBJ1-2
d_gene: NA
abundance: NA
CDR3aa: CASTPGAATAGGYTF
CDR3nt: TGTGCCAGTACCCCAGGGGCAGCCACCGCGGGGGGCTACACCTTC

v_gene: TRBV15
j_gene: TRBJ1-4
d_gene: NA
abundance: NA
CDR3aa: CATSRGEGRGEKLFF
CDR3nt: TGTGCCACCAGCAGAGGCGAGGGGCGCGGGGAAAAACTGTTTTTT

v_gene: TRBV5-8
j_gene: TRBJ1-5
d_gene: NA
abundance: NA
CDR3aa: CASSRVESNQPQHF
CDR3nt: TGTGCCAGCTCCAGGGTGGAAAGCAATCAGCCCCAGCATTTT

v_gene: TRBV11-3
j_gene: TRBJ2-1
d_gene: TRBD2
abundance: NA
CDR3aa: CASSSLPGLERNNEQFF
CDR3nt: TGTGCCAGCAGCTCCCTACCGGGACTAGAGAGGAACAATGAGCAGTTCTTC

v_gene: TRBV28
j_gene: TRBJ2-1
d_gene: NA
abundance: NA
CDR3aa: CASSRTTESYNEQFF
CDR3nt: TGTGCCAGCAGTAGGACGACAGAGTCCTACAATGAGCAGTTCTTC

v_gene: TRBV7-2
j_gene: TRBJ1-5
d_gene: NA
abundance: NA
CDR3aa: CASSLIRGAGQPQHF
CDR3nt: TGTGCCAGCAGCTTAATAAGGGGCGCGGGGCAGCCCCAGCATTTT

v_gene: TRBV19
j_gene: TRBJ2-1
d_gene: TRBD2
abundance: NA
CDR3aa: CASSIKRGYNEQFF
CDR3nt: TGTGCCAGTAGTATAAAGCGGGGGTACAATGAGCAGTTCTTC

v_gene: TRBV7-3
j_gene: TRBJ2-3
d_gene: NA
abundance: NA
CDR3aa: CASRGIQGRRTDTQYF
CDR3nt: TGTGCCAGCAGGGGTATCCAGGGGCGTCGCACAGATACGCAGTATTTT

v_gene: TRBV9
j_gene: TRBJ1-6
d_gene: NA
abundance: once
CDR3aa: CASTEDSRLNSPLHF
CDR3nt: TGTGCCAGCACCGAGGACAGCCGGTTAAATTCACCCCTCCACTTT

v_gene: TRBV4-2
j_gene: TRBJ1-5
d_gene: NA
abundance: NA
CDR3aa: CASSQLSGSSTNQPQHF
CDR3nt: TGTGCCAGCAGCCAACTCTCCGGGTCCTCAACTAATCAGCCCCAGCATTTT

v_gene: TRBV6-1
j_gene: TRBJ1-6
d_gene: TRBD1
abundance: NA
CDR3aa: CASSETGGSSNSPLHF
CDR3nt: TGTGCCAGCAGTGAGACAGGGGGCTCCTCTAATTCACCCCTCCACTTT

v_gene: TRBV7-9
j_gene: TRBJ1-1
d_gene: TRBD1
abundance: NA
CDR3aa: CASSRGQGNTEAFF
CDR3nt: TGTGCCAGCAGCCGAGGACAGGGGAACACTGAAGCTTTCTTT

v_gene: TRBV5-1
j_gene: TRBJ2-1
d_gene: TRBD2
abundance: NA
CDR3aa: CASSFNPGRRGDNEQFF
CDR3nt: TGCGCCAGCAGCTTTAACCCGGGAAGGCGGGGGGACAATGAGCAGTTCTTC

v_gene: TRBV6-5
j_gene: TRBJ1-5
d_gene: NA
abundance: NA
CDR3aa: CASSNSNQPQHF
CDR3nt: TGTGCCAGCAGTAATAGCAATCAGCCCCAGCATTTT

v_gene: TRBV27
j_gene: TRBJ2-1
d_gene: NA
abundance: NA
CDR3aa: CASSWTRGSNNEQFF
CDR3nt: TGTGCCAGCAGTTGGACCCGGGGTAGCAACAATGAGCAGTTCTTC

v_gene: TRBV10-3
j_gene: TRBJ2-1
d_gene: NA
abundance: NA
CDR3aa: CAISESSRDEQFF
CDR3nt: TGTGCCATCAGTGAGTCTTCCCGGGATGAGCAGTTCTTC

v_gene: TRBV6-1
j_gene: TRBJ1-6
d_gene: TRBD1
abundance: medium-sized
CDR3aa: CASGAGTAYNSPLHF
CDR3nt: TGTGCCAGCGGCGCTGGGACAGCTTATAATTCACCCCTCCACTTT

v_gene: TRBV6-5
j_gene: TRBJ2-7
d_gene: TRBD1
abundance: NA
CDR3aa: CASRTTGGASYEQYF
CDR3nt: TGTGCCAGCAGGACCACAGGGGGCGCGTCCTACGAGCAGTACTTC

v_gene: TRBV19
j_gene: TRBJ2-7
d_gene: NA
abundance: NA
CDR3aa: CASSAPGTGRGDEQYF
CDR3nt: TGTGCCAGTAGTGCTCCCGGGACAGGGCGGGGGGACGAGCAGTACTTC

v_gene: TRBV29-1
j_gene: TRBJ1-2
d_gene: NA
abundance: once
CDR3aa: CGGGDVQYGYTF
CDR3nt: TGCGGGGGAGGGGACGTACAATATGGCTACACCTTC

v_gene: TRBV2
j_gene: TRBJ1-5
d_gene: TRBD1
abundance: NA
CDR3aa: CASRQGGEYSNQPQHF
CDR3nt: TGTGCCAGCAGGCAGGGGGGGGAGTATAGCAATCAGCCCCAGCATTTT

v_gene: TRBV7-8
j_gene: TRBJ1-5
d_gene: TRBD1
abundance: NA
CDR3aa: CASSGRDRGRSSNQPQHF
CDR3nt: TGTGCCAGCAGCGGCCGGGACAGGGGTAGATCTAGCAATCAGCCCCAGCATTTT

v_gene: TRBV6-1
j_gene: TRBJ2-3
d_gene: TRBD2
abundance: NA
CDR3aa: CASSWGGNTDTQYF
CDR3nt: TGTGCCAGCAGCTGGGGGGGGAATACAGATACGCAGTATTTT

v_gene: TRBV6-5
j_gene: TRBJ1-5
d_gene: TRBD1
abundance: NA
CDR3aa: CASSLTGQVNQPQHF
CDR3nt: TGTGCCAGCAGTCTTACCGGACAGGTGAATCAGCCCCAGCATTTT

v_gene: TRBV6-1
j_gene: TRBJ2-7
d_gene: TRBD1
abundance: NA
CDR3aa: CASTGTGPYEQYF
CDR3nt: TGTGCCAGCACTGGGACAGGGCCCTACGAGCAGTACTTC

v_gene: TRBV5-4
j_gene: TRBJ2-2
d_gene: TRBD2
abundance: once
CDR3aa: CASSPQTSGNTGELFF
CDR3nt: TGTGCCAGCAGCCCACAGACTAGCGGCAACACCGGGGAGCTGTTTTTT

v_gene: TRBV2
j_gene: TRBJ2-7
d_gene: NA
abundance: NA
CDR3aa: CASSDIGSSYEQYF
CDR3nt: TGTGCCAGCAGTGATATCGGCAGCTCCTACGAGCAGTACTTC

v_gene: TRBV7-8
j_gene: TRBJ2-5
d_gene: NA
abundance: NA
CDR3aa: CASSFRDTSESETQYF
CDR3nt: TGTGCCAGCAGCTTCCGGGACACATCCGAGTCGGAGACCCAGTACTTC

v_gene: TRBV2
j_gene: TRBJ2-4
d_gene: NA
abundance: NA
CDR3aa: CASSGRGNGQAKNIQYF
CDR3nt: TGTGCCAGCAGTGGCAGGGGTAATGGCCAAGCCAAAAACATTCAGTACTTC

v_gene: TRBV7-9
j_gene: TRBJ2-1
d_gene: TRBD2
abundance: NA
CDR3aa: CASSPRGVNEQFF
CDR3nt: TGCGCCAGCAGCCCGCGGGGGGTAAATGAGCAGTTCTTC

v_gene: TRBV5-1
j_gene: TRBJ2-2
d_gene: TRBD1
abundance: medium-sized
CDR3aa: CASSVRTGGFGELFF
CDR3nt: TGCGCCAGCAGCGTAAGGACAGGGGGCTTCGGGGAGCTGTTTTTT

v_gene: TRBV6-1
j_gene: TRBJ1-2
d_gene: NA
abundance: NA
CDR3aa: CASSEAGQGYGYTF
CDR3nt: TGTGCCAGCAGTGAAGCGGGGCAGGGTTATGGCTACACCTTC

v_gene: TRBV9
j_gene: TRBJ2-5
d_gene: NA
abundance: NA
CDR3aa: CASSVAGRADGETQYF
CDR3nt: TGTGCCAGCAGCGTAGCGGGGCGAGCGGACGGAGAGACCCAGTACTTC